This is a list of T cell receptor beta chains from one sample in a study of identical twins. Each CDR3 protein gets one entry after TCRdb re-called the 5' RACE reads with MiXCR. The sample contains about 690,000 distinct CDR3 sequences, roughly 6% of which appear only once. The sequenced sample consisted of naive T cells sorted from blood. The receptors stem from a man between 18 and 35 years old in good health. CDR3s include the opening cysteine and the closing phenylalanine or tryptophan. A D gene is named only where the DNA matches it firmly. Rows give clone size only sometimes, using once, few, many, or a class for an expanded clone.

few,TRBJ2-1,TRBD2,TRBV7-6,CASSLEVTSGVYNEQFF,TGTGCCAGCAGCTTAGAGGTCACTAGCGGCGTATACAATGAGCAGTTCTTC
few,TRBJ1-2,NA,TRBV20-1,CSALRGLGGYGYTF,TGCAGTGCTCTCCGCGGCCTAGGTGGCTATGGCTACACCTTC
many,TRBJ2-2,NA,TRBV20-1,CSVPDATNTGELFF,TGCAGTGTTCCGGACGCAACGAACACCGGGGAGCTGTTTTTT
many,TRBJ1-5,NA,TRBV12-3/TRBV12-4,CASGRGSNQPQHF,TGTGCCAGCGGGAGGGGGAGCAATCAGCCCCAGCATTTT
many,TRBJ2-1,NA,TRBV24-1,CATSGRTYNEQFF,TGTGCCACCAGTGGCCGGACATACAATGAGCAGTTCTTC
many,TRBJ2-7,NA,TRBV9,CASSPTRDLQYEQYF,TGTGCCAGCAGCCCAACCCGGGACCTCCAATACGAGCAGTACTTC
many,TRBJ1-1,TRBD1,TRBV6-5,CASSYSGTAEAFF,TGTGCCAGCAGTTACTCCGGGACAGCTGAAGCTTTCTTT
many,TRBJ2-1,NA,TRBV20-1,CSARGPGLADNEQFF,TGCAGTGCTAGAGGGCCGGGCCTAGCAGACAATGAGCAGTTCTTC
many,TRBJ2-2,TRBD1,TRBV10-3,CAIRATGTGASGGELFF,TGTGCCATCAGGGCAACCGGGACAGGAGCTTCGGGCGGGGAGCTGTTTTTT
many,TRBJ2-1,NA,TRBV7-9,CASSGGASYNEQFF,TGTGCCAGCAGTGGAGGGGCATCCTACAATGAGCAGTTCTTC
few,TRBJ2-1,NA,TRBV10-3,CAISGNKGDYNEQFF,TGTGCCATCAGTGGGAACAAGGGGGATTACAATGAGCAGTTCTTC
few,TRBJ2-1,TRBD2,TRBV5-1,CASSLAPAGGPAREQFF,TGCGCCAGCAGCTTGGCCCCAGCGGGAGGGCCGGCTCGTGAGCAGTTCTTC
many,TRBJ2-2,TRBD2,TRBV12-3/TRBV12-4,CASSLGLAGFTGELFF,TGTGCCAGCAGCCTAGGACTAGCGGGATTTACCGGGGAGCTGTTTTTT
few,TRBJ2-1,TRBD2,TRBV2,CASRLAGWGEQFF,TGTGCCAGCAGACTAGCGGGATGGGGTGAGCAGTTCTTC
few,TRBJ2-5,TRBD1,TRBV7-7,CASSSSPGTGEETQYF,TGTGCCAGCAGCTCCTCCCCCGGGACAGGAGAAGAGACCCAGTACTTC
NA,TRBJ2-1,TRBD1,TRBV11-2,CASSRDRGNEFF,TGTGCCAGCAGCCGGGACAGGGGTAACGAGTTCTTC
NA,TRBJ2-5,TRBD2,TRBV7-6,CASSSWEGGQETQYF,TGTGCCAGCAGTTCTTGGGAGGGCGGCCAAGAGACCCAGTACTTC